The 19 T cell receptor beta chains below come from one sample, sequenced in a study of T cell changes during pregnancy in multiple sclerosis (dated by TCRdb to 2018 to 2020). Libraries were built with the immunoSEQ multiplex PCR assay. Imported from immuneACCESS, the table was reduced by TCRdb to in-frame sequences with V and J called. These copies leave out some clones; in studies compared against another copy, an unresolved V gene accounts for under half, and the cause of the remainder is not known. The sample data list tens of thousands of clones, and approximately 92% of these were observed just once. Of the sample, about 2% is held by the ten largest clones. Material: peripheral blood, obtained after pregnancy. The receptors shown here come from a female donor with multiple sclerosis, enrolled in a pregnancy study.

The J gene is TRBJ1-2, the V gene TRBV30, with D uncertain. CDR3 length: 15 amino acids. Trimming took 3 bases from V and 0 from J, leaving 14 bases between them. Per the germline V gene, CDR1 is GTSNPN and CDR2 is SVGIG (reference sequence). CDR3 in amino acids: CAWRFDTPPNYGYTF. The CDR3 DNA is TGTGCCTGGAGATTTGATACACCTCCTAACTATGGCTACACCTTC.

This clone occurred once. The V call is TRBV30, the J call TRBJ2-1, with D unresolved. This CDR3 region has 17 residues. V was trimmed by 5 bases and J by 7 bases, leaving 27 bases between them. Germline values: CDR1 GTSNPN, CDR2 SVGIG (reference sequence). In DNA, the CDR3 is TGTGCCTGGGAAGGCCGAGCGAAGCGACCCCTCGGGAATGAGCAGTTCTTC. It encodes CAWEGRAKRPLGNEQFF.

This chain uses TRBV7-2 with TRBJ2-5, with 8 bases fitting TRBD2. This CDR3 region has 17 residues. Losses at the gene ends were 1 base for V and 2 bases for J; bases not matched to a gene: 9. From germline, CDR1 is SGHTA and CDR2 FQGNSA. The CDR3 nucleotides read TGTGCCAGCAGCTTAGGAGCGGGGGCGCTCCCTCAAGAGACCCAGTACTTC. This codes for CASSLGAGALPQETQYF.

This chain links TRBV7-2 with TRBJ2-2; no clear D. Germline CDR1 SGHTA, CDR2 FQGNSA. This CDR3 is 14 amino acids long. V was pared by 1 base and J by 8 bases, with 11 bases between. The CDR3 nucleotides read TGTGCCAGCAGCTTAGTGCGAGCGTCTGGGGAGCTGTTTTTT. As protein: CASSLVRASGELFF.

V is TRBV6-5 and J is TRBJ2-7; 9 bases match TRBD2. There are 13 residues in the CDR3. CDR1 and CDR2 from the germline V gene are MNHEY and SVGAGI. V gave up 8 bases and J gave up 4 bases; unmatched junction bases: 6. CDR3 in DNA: TGTGCCAGCCGGGCGGGGGGGCGGTACGAGCAGTACTTC. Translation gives CASRAGGRYEQYF.

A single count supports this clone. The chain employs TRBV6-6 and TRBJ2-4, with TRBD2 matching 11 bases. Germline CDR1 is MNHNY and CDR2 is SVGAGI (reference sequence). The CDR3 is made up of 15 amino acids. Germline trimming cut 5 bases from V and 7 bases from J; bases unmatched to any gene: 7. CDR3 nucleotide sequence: TGTGCCAGCAGTCCTAATGCTAGCGGGAGGAACATTCAGTACTTC. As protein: CASSPNASGRNIQYF.

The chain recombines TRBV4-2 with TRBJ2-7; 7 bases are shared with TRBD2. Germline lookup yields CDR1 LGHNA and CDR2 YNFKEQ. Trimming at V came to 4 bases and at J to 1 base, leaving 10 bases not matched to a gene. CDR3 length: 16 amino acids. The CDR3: CASSLVMGGNSYEQYF. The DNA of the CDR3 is TGTGCCAGCAGCCTAGTTATGGGAGGGAATTCCTACGAGCAGTACTTC.

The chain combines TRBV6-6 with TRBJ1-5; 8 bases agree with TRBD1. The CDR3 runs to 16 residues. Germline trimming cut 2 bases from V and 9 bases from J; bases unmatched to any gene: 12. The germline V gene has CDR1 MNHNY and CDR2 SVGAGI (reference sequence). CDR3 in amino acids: CASSYKGQVTIWPQHF. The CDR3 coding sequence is TGTGCCAGCAGTTACAAGGGACAGGTGACAATCTGGCCCCAGCATTTT.

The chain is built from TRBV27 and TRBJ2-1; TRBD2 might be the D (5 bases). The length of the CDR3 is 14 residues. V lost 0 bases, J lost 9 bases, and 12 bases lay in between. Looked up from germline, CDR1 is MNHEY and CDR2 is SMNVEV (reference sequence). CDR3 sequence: CASSLSQAVGEQFF. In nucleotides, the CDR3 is TGTGCCAGCAGTTTATCGCAAGCGGTAGGTGAGCAGTTCTTC.

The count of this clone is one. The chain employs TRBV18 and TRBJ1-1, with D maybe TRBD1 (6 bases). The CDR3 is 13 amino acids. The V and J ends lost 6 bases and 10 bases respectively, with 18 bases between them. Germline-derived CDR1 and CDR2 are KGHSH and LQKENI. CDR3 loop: CASSPGIDRPAFF. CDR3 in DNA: TGTGCCAGCTCGCCGGGCATCGACAGGCCAGCTTTCTTT.

DNA of the CDR3: TGCGCCAGCAGCTGGGGGGACAGCTACAATGAGCAGTTCTTC. It codes for CASSWGDSYNEQFF. The chain couples TRBV5-1 to TRBJ2-1, with D perhaps TRBD1 (7 bases). The CDR3 consists of 14 residues. Germline loops: CDR1 SGHRS, CDR2 YFSETQ. V was pared by 3 bases and J by 3 bases, with 10 bases between.

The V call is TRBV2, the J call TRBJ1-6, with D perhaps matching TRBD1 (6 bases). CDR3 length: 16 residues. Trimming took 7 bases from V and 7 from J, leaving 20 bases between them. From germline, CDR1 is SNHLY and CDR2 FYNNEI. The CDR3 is CASTGTLTQGNSPLHF. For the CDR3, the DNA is TGTGCCAGCACGGGTACCCTCACCCAGGGGAATTCACCCCTCCACTTT.

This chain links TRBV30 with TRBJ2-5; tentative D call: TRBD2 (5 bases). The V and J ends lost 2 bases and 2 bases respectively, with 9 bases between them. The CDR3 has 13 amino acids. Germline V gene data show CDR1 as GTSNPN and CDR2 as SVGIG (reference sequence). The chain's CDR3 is CAWSPSGQETQYF. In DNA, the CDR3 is TGTGCCTGGAGTCCCTCGGGGCAAGAGACCCAGTACTTC.

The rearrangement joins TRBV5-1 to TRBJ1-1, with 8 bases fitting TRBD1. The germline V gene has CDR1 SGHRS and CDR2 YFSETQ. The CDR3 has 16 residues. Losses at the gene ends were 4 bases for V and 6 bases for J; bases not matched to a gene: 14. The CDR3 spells CASSAGQGAISSEAFF. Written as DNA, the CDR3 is TGCGCCAGCAGCGCAGGCCAGGGGGCGATTAGTTCTGAAGCTTTCTTT. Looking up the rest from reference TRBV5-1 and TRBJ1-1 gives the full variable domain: KAGVTQTPRYLIKTRGQQVTLSCSPISGHRSVSWYQQTPGQGLQFLFEYFSETQRNKGNFPGRFSGRQFSNSRSEMNVSTLELGDSALYLCASSAGQGAISSEAFFGQGTRLTVV.

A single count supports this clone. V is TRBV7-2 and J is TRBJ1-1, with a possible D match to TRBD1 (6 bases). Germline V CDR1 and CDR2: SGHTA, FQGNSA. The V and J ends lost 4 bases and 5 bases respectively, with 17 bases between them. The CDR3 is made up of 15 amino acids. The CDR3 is CASSWADRGGTEAFF. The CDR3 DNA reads TGTGCCAGCAGCTGGGCGGACAGAGGGGGAACTGAAGCTTTCTTT.

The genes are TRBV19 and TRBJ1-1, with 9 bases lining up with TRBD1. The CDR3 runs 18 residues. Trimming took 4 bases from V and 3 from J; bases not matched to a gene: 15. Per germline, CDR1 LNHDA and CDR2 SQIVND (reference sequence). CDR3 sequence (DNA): TGTGCCAGTAGTACCCACAGGGGGCCTGGCAAAACAGACACTGAAGCTTTCTTT. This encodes CASSTHRGPGKTDTEAFF.

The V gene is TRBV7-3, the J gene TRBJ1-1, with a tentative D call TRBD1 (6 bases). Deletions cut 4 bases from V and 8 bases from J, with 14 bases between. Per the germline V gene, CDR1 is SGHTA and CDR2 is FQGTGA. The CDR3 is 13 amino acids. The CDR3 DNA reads TGTGCCAGCAGCTGGGCCCCCAGGGGAGAAGCTTTCTTT. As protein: CASSWAPRGEAFF. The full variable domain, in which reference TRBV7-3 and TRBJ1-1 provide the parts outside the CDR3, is GAGVSQTPSNKVTEKGKYVELRCDPISGHTALYWYRQSLGQGPEFLIYFQGTGAADDSGLPNDRFFAVRPEGSVSTLKIQRTERGDSAVYLCASSWAPRGEAFFGQGTRLTVV.

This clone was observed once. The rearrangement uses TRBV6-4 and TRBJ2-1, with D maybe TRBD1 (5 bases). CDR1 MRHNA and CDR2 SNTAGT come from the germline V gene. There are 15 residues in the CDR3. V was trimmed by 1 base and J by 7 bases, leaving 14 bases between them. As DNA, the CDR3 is TGTGCCAGCAGTGACTATAAGGGGTTCAAAAATGAGCAGTTCTTC. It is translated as CASSDYKGFKNEQFF.

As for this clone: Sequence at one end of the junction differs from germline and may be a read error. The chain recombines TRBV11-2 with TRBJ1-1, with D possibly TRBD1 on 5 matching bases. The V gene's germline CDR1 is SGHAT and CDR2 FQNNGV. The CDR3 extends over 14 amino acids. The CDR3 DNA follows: TGTGCCAGCAGCTTCCAGGTTACATCGGGGGGATATAGCTTT. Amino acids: CASSFQVTSGGYSF. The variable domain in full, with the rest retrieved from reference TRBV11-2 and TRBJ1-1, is EAGVAQSPRYKIIEKRQSVAFWCNPISGHATLYWYQQILGQGPKLLIQFQNNGVVDDSQLPKDRFSAERLKGVDSTLKIQPAKLEDSAVYLCASSFQVTSGGYSFGQGTRLTVV.